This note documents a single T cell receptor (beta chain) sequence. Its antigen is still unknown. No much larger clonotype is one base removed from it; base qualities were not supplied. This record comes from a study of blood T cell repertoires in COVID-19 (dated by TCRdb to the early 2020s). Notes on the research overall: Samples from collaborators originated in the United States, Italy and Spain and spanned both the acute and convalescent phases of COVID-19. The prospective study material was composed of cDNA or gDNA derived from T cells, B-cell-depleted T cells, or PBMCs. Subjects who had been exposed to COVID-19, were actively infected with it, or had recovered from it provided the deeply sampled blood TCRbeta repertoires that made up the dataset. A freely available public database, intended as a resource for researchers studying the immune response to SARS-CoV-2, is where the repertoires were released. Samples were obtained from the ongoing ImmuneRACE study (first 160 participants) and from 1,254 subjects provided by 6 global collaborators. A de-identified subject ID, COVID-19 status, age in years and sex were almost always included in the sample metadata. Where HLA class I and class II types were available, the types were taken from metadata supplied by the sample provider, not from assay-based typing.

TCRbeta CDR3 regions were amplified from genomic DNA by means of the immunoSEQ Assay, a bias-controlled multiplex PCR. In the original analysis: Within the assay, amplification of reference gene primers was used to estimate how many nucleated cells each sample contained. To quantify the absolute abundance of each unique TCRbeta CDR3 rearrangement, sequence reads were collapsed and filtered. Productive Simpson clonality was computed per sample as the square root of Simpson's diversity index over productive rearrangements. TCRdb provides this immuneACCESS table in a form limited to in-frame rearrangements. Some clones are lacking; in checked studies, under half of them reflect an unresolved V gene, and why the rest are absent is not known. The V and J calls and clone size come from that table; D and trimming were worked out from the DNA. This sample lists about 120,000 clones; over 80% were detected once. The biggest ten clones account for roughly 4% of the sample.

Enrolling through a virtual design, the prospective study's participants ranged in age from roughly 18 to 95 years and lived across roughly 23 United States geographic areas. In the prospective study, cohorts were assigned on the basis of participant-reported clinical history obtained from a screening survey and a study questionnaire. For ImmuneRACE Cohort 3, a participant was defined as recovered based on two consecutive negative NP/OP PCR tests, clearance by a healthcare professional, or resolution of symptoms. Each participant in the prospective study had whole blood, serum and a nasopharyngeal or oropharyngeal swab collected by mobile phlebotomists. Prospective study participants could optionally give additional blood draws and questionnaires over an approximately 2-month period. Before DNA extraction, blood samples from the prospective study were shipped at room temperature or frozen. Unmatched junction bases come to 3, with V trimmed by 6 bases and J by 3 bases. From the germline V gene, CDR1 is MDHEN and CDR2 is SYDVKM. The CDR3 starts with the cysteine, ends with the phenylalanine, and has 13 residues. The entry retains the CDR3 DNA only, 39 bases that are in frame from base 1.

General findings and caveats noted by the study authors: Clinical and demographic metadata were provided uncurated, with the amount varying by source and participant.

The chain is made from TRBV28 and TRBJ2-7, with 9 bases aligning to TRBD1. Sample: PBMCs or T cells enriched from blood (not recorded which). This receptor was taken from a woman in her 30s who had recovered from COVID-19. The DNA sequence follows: TGTGCCAGCAGCCCGACAGGGGGCTACGAGCAGTACTTC. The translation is CASSPTGGYEQYF. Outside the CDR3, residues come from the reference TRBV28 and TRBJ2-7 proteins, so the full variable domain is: DVKVTQSSRYLVKRTGEKVFLECVQDMDHENMFWYRQDPGLGLRLIYFSYDVKMKEKGDIPEGYSVSREKKERFSLILESASTNQTSMYLCASSPTGGYEQYFGPGTRLTVT.